This entry lists 18 T cell receptor beta chains sequenced from one sample in a study of radiotherapy plus CTLA-4 blockade in lung cancer. Measured with immunoSEQ multiplex PCR; TCRdb has only the in-frame clones, and not every one. The sample includes fewer than 95,000 clones, 83% of them seen just once. The specimen was peripheral blood, collected from a patient treated with radiotherapy plus ipilimumab. Source of these receptors: a human donor with non-small cell lung cancer who had stable disease on radiotherapy plus ipilimumab.

The chain is built from TRBV5-6 and TRBJ2-7, with 10 bases that match TRBD1. CDR3 length: 16 amino acids. Unmatched junction bases numbered 4, after V lost 1 base and J lost 0 bases. CDR1 and CDR2 from the germline V gene are SGHDT and YYEEEE. The DNA for the CDR3 is TGTGCCAGCAGCTTGCTCGGGACAGGGGCCTCCTACGAGCAGTACTTC. It is translated as CASSLLGTGASYEQYF.

The chain employs TRBV5-1 and TRBJ1-2; weak D call: TRBD1 (6 bases). The V end lost 4 bases, the J end lost 0 bases, and 16 bases lay between the germline ends. CDR3 length equals 16 residues. Germline CDR1 reads SGHRS; CDR2 reads YFSETQ. This chain's CDR3 is CASSLGQFSANYGYTF. The DNA of the CDR3 is TGCGCCAGCAGCCTCGGACAGTTCTCAGCTAACTATGGCTACACCTTC.

The V call is TRBV11-2, the J call TRBJ1-1, with D maybe TRBD1 (5 bases). The germline CDR1 and CDR2 sequences are SGHAT and FQNNGV. Trimming left V 5 bases short and J 6 bases short, with 16 bases between. This CDR3 has 14 residues. The chain's CDR3 is CASSTGGVGSEAFF. Written as DNA, the CDR3 is TGTGCCAGCAGCACTGGGGGGGTTGGCTCTGAAGCTTTCTTT.

The chain carries TRBV6-1 and TRBJ1-2; D is ambiguous. CDR1 is MNHNS and CDR2 is SASEGT in the germline V gene. The CDR3 extends over 15 amino acids. V was shortened by 3 bases and J by 0 bases, with 11 bases between the two germline ends. The CDR3 spells CASSEESGPNYGYTF. In DNA form, the CDR3 reads TGTGCCAGCAGTGAGGAGTCGGGCCCTAACTATGGCTACACCTTC.

This clone was counted only a few times. This sequence joins TRBV19 and TRBJ2-7; D not resolved. Germline V CDR1 and CDR2: LNHDA, SQIVND (reference sequence). The CDR3 is 13 residues long. Trimming removed 2 bases from V and 7 bases from J, with 12 bases in between. The CDR3 reads CASSILPSREQYF. CDR3 sequence (DNA): TGTGCCAGTAGTATACTCCCATCGAGGGAGCAGTACTTC. Based on the CDR3 plus reference TRBV19 and TRBJ2-7, the full variable domain is DGGITQSPKYLFRKEGQNVTLSCEQNLNHDAMYWYRQDPGQGLRLIYYSQIVNDFQKGDIAEGYSVSREKKESFPLTVTSAQKNPTAFYLCASSILPSREQYFGPGTRLTVT.

The chain joins TRBV7-9 to TRBJ2-7, with D perhaps matching TRBD1 or TRBD2 (5 bases each). The CDR3 contains 15 residues. V lost 4 bases to trimming and J lost 2 bases, with 15 bases between them. Germline CDR1 is SEHNR and CDR2 is FQNEAQ (reference sequence). CDR3 protein: CASSSPGTSTYEQYF. CDR3 coding DNA: TGTGCCAGCAGCTCCCCCGGGACCTCAACCTACGAGCAGTACTTC.

The CDR3 DNA sequence: TGTGCCAGCAGCCTGAGCGGAAATGGCTACACCTTC. Translation gives CASSLSGNGYTF. The V call is TRBV4-2, the J call TRBJ1-2; no clear D. The V and J ends lost 4 bases and 6 bases respectively, with 9 bases between them. Germline CDR1 is LGHNA and CDR2 is YNFKEQ. The CDR3 spans 12 residues.

The chain couples TRBV19 to TRBJ2-5; the D gene is possibly TRBD1 (5 bases). CDR1 and CDR2 from the germline V gene are LNHDA and SQIVND (reference sequence). V was cut by 5 bases and J by 4 bases, with 11 bases left in between. This CDR3 is built from 13 residues. For the CDR3, the DNA is TGTGCCAGTAGTCGGCCAGGGCTAGAGACCCAGTACTTC. It translates to CASSRPGLETQYF.

The chain has TRBV6-5 and TRBJ2-7; D may be TRBD1 (5 bases). There are 11 residues in the CDR3. Trimming removed 8 bases from V and 10 bases from J, with 15 bases in between. Germline CDR1 is MNHEY and CDR2 is SVGAGI. For the CDR3, the DNA is TGTGCCAGCGTAGCCGGACATCATCAGTACTTC. Encoded protein: CASVAGHHQYF.

The genes are TRBV5-1 and TRBJ2-7; TRBD1 might be the D (6 bases). CDR3 length: 15 amino acids. V was trimmed by 4 bases and J by 3 bases, leaving 17 bases between them. CDR1 SGHRS and CDR2 YFSETQ come from the germline V gene. The CDR3, as DNA: TGCGCCAGCAGCATGGAAGTGGGGGCCTACTACGAGCAGTACTTC. This translates into CASSMEVGAYYEQYF. The full variable domain, rest sourced from reference TRBV5-1 and TRBJ2-7, is KAGVTQTPRYLIKTRGQQVTLSCSPISGHRSVSWYQQTPGQGLQFLFEYFSETQRNKGNFPGRFSGRQFSNSRSEMNVSTLELGDSALYLCASSMEVGAYYEQYFGPGTRLTVT.

The genes are TRBV5-6 and TRBJ2-3; D uncertain. With 1 base removed from V and 7 bases from J, the gap between germline ends came to 16 bases. This CDR3 is 15 amino acids long. The V gene's germline CDR1 is SGHDT and CDR2 YYEEEE. The CDR3 DNA sequence: TGTGCCAGCAGCTTGAGGCAGTTAACCATGAATACGCAGTATTTT. Protein: CASSLRQLTMNTQYF.

The chain couples TRBV27 to TRBJ2-3; D not certain. V lost 2 bases to trimming and J lost 2 bases, with 5 bases between them. This CDR3 comprises 13 residues. Germline CDR1 and CDR2: MNHEY and SMNVEV (reference sequence). CDR3 DNA: TGTGCCAGCAGTTTAACGGTCACAGATACGCAGTATTTT. Translation gives CASSLTVTDTQYF.

A single count supports this clone. This rearrangement joins TRBV12-2 to TRBJ2-2; TRBD2 reflects the table's D call only, with no check against the DNA. TRBV12-2 is classified as a pseudogene. The CDR3 has 18 residues. The CDR3 sequence is CASRSRTSGGAVIGELFF. The DNA of the CDR3 is TGTGCAAGTCGCTCACGGACTAGCGGGGGGGCCGTCATCGGGGAGCTGTTTTTT.

The chain uses TRBV27 and TRBJ1-4; D gene ambiguous. The CDR3 covers 16 residues. V was pared by 2 bases and J by 0 bases, with 10 bases between. Germline CDR1 reads MNHEY; CDR2 reads SMNVEV (reference sequence). The CDR3 loop is CASSLDGSTTNEKLFF. The CDR3, as DNA: TGTGCCAGCAGTTTAGACGGAAGTACAACTAATGAAAAACTGTTTTTT.

V gene TRBV27 combines with J gene TRBJ1-2; D might be TRBD1 (5 bases). The CDR3 covers 15 residues. Deletions cut 7 bases from V and 4 bases from J, with 19 bases between. Per germline, CDR1 MNHEY and CDR2 SMNVEV (reference sequence). CDR3 DNA: TGTGCCAGCAAGTCCGGGACGACTCTGTCCTATGGCTACACCTTC. Its translation: CASKSGTTLSYGYTF.

The genes are TRBV18 and TRBJ2-5; D unclear. Germline V gene lookup returns CDR1 KGHSH and CDR2 LQKENI. The CDR3 contains 15 residues. Trimming took off 3 bases at V and 4 bases at J, with 15 bases between the two ends. This CDR3 reads CASSPLAGSPETQYF. Written as DNA, the CDR3 is TGTGCCAGCTCACCGTTGGCCGGGTCCCCAGAGACCCAGTACTTC.

J is TRBJ2-2 and V is TRBV2, with TRBD1 matching 8 bases. J lost 1 base, V lost 6 bases, and 4 bases had no gene match. Germline V gene sequence: CDR1 SNHLY, CDR2 FYNNEI. This CDR3 has 15 amino acids. In nucleotides, the CDR3 is TGTGCCAGCAGCCCAGGACAGGGGAACACCGGGGAGCTGTTTTTT. Protein: CASSPGQGNTGELFF.

This clone was counted between two and nine times. Here the CDR3 reads CASSRGWDTEAFF. The CDR3 region has the DNA TGCGCCAGCAGCCGAGGGTGGGACACTGAAGCTTTCTTT. The J gene is TRBJ1-1, the V gene TRBV10-1; no clear D. V was trimmed by 6 bases and J by 3 bases, leaving 11 bases between them. CDR1 is WNHNN, CDR2 SYGVQD, per germline (reference sequence). The CDR3 totals 13 residues.